The rows below give T cell receptor beta chains drawn from one sample of a study of tumor and adjacent non-tumor tissue in lung cancer. Via MiXCR, TCRdb re-called the multiplex PCR reads, giving one row per CDR3 protein. The data contain about 43,000 distinct CDR3 sequences, approximately 61% of them singletons. Sequencing input: distant non-tumor lung tissue. The origin of the receptors is a man aged 50-60 years with non-small cell lung cancer. Both conserved end residues are part of each CDR3. Some rows have no size entry. The others give once, few or many, or a class for an expanded clone.

size	J	V	CDR3
NA	TRBJ2-2	TRBV6-5	CASSKVRGLAGELFF
NA	TRBJ1-1	TRBV12-3/TRBV12-4	CAGSKTGDTEAFF
NA	TRBJ1-5	TRBV10-2	CTSSGSTLSNQPQHF
few	NA	TRBV5-5	CASSPIISNQPQYF
many	TRBJ2-6	TRBV5-8	CASSLAGSTGANVLTF
few	TRBJ2-3	TRBV11-2	CASSAPGNVGDTQYF
NA	TRBJ1-4	TRBV29-1	CSLEDFGDGEKLFF
NA	TRBJ2-3	TRBV11-2	CASNIPGNVGDTQYF
NA	TRBJ1-5	TRBV5-1	CVSSLAGNSNQPQHF
NA	TRBJ1-5	TRBV20-1	CSAYTQGFSQPQHF
few	TRBJ1-5	TRBV20-1	CSATGRAPFKNQPRHF
few	TRBJ2-4	TRBV20-1	CNARTRDPGRDIQYF
NA	TRBJ1-1	TRBV28	CASSLSSIGEGNTEAFF
NA	TRBJ2-7	TRBV11-2	CASSLVGWGQYF
NA	TRBJ1-5	TRBV4-2	CVSSQAQGEEGNQPQHF
NA	TRBJ2-2	TRBV6-5	CANSKDRGQARELFF
NA	TRBJ2-5	TRBV25-1	CASSEPTSVQETQYF
once	TRBJ2-4	TRBV28	CASSPWSGRGKRAKNIQYF
NA	TRBJ1-3	TRBV14	CASGPSGVYTIYF
few	TRBJ1-2	TRBV5-1	CASSSQGANYGYTF
NA	TRBJ1-5	TRBV6-5	CACSYSTGSDQPQDF
NA	TRBJ2-3	TRBV11-2	CVSSLGLAGGGSDTQYF
NA	TRBJ1-1	TRBV11-1	CASSPGTGDEPFF
many	TRBJ2-3	TRBV13	CASSLGQTPTDTQYF
NA	TRBJ2-7	TRBV5-1	CASSAGRGLYEQYF
NA	TRBJ2-6	TRBV5-6	CASSFPTSGKGEANVLTF
NA	TRBJ2-7	TRBV24-1	CATSDLVGGSYEQCF
few	TRBJ1-5	TRBV19	CASQTGGRSQPQHF
NA	TRBJ2-3	TRBV29-1	CSVEGAVSGRAGMQYF
medium-sized	TRBJ1-6	TRBV4-2	CASSQEGGNSPLHF
NA	TRBJ1-1	TRBV5-1	CASSYPDRVAEAFF
many	TRBJ2-5	TRBV10-3	CAISDRGEETQYF
NA	TRBJ2-5	TRBV11-1	CTSSLSRSRETQYF
NA	TRBJ2-7	TRBV12-3/TRBV12-4	CASGLLAGAYKQYF
NA	TRBJ2-2	TRBV6-2/TRBV6-3	CGSRPVLGGSTGELFF
NA	TRBJ2-7	TRBV20-1	CSPPRTSGSSYEQYF
NA	TRBJ1-5	TRBV6-5	CTSSPVRDQGPQHF
many	TRBJ2-1	TRBV10-3	CAISGMTGGELNEQFF
NA	TRBJ1-4	TRBV12-3/TRBV12-4	CACSFLGDSHREKLFF
many	TRBJ2-5	TRBV6-6	CASSYPQTSGATQYF
few	TRBJ2-7	TRBV29-1	CSVGRESGHYF
few	TRBJ1-6	TRBV20-1	CSAPDSAPYNSPLHF
NA	TRBJ2-1	TRBV29-1	CSVEKQGNNVQFF
NA	TRBJ2-7	TRBV6-1	CASGPRSQEQYF
NA	TRBJ2-3	TRBV12-3/TRBV12-4	CASSGTSEGGTDTHYF
NA	TRBJ2-7	TRBV12-5	CASGLVRVHEQCF
NA	TRBJ2-5	TRBV14	CARSQDLGTSGNLETQYF
many	TRBJ2-7	TRBV6-1	CATTAGTSGGSYEQYF
NA	TRBJ1-1	TRBV5-1	CASSCYGGNTEAFF
NA	TRBJ2-1	TRBV6-6	CASSTKFGGWGNEQFF
NA	TRBJ1-1	TRBV6-1	CASSHKRPGTGGTAAFF
NA	TRBJ2-3	TRBV11-2	CVSSLVAGQSGTQYF
few	TRBJ2-7	TRBV7-9	CASSRLTSGTYEQYF
few	TRBJ1-4	TRBV2	CASSSFNEKLFF
NA	TRBJ2-1	TRBV4-1	CASNQGLQGTGEQFF
NA	TRBJ2-7	TRBV5-4	CACEKENSYEQYF
NA	TRBJ2-7	TRBV28	CASSPTSVTYEQYF
NA	TRBJ1-2	TRBV4-1	CVSSQDIWSGLSDYGYTF
NA	TRBJ2-3	TRBV6-5	CASSYTRGTDTQYF